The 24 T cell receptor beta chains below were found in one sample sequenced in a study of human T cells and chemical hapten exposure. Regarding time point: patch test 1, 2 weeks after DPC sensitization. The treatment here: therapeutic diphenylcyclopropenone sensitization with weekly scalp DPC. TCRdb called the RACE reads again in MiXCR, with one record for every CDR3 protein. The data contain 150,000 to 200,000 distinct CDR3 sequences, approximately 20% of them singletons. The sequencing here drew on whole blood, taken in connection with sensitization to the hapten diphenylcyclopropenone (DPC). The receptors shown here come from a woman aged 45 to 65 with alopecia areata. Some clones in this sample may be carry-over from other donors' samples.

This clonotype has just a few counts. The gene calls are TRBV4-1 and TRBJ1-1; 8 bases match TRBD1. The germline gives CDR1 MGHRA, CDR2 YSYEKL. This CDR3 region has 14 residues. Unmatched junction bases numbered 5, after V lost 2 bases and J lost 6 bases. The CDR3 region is CASSQRGQGAEAFF. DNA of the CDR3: TGCGCCAGCAGCCAACGAGGACAGGGAGCTGAAGCTTTCTTT.

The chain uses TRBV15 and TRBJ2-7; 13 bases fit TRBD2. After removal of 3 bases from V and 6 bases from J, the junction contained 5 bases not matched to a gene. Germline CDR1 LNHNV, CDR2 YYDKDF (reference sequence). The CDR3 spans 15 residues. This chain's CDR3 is CATSRVTSGRGEQYF. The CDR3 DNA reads TGTGCCACCAGCAGGGTCACTAGCGGGAGGGGCGAGCAGTACTTC.

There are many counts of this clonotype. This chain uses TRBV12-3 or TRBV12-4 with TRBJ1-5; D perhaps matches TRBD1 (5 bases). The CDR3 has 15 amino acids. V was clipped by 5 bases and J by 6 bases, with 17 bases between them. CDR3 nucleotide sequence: TGTGCCAGCAGTCCACCGGTGGGGGGTGTTCAGCCCCAGCATTTT. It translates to CASSPPVGGVQPQHF.

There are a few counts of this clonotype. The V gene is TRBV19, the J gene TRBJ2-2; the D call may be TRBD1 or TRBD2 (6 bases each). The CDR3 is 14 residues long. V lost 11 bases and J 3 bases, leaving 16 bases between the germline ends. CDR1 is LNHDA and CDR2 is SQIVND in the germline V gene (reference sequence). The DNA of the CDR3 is TGTGCCGCCGGAGGGGGAGTGTACACCGGGGAGCTGTTTTTT. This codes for CAAGGGVYTGELFF.

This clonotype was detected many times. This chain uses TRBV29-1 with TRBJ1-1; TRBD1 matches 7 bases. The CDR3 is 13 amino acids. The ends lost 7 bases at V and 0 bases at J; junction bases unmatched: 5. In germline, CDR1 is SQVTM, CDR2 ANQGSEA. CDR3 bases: TGCAGCGGTTCGACAGGGATGAACACTGAAGCTTTCTTT. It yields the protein CSGSTGMNTEAFF.

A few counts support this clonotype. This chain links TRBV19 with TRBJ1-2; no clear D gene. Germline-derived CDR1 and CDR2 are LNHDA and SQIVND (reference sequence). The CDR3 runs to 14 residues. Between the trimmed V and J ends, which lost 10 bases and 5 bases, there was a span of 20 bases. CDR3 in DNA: TGTGCCACCGATAATAAAGGACGGAGATATGGCTACACCTTC. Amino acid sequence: CATDNKGRRYGYTF.

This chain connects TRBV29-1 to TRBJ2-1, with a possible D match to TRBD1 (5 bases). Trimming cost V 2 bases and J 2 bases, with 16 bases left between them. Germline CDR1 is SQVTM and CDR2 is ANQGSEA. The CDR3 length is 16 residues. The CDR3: CSVEPTSGYPYNEQFF. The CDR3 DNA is TGCAGCGTTGAACCAACCTCAGGGTATCCCTACAATGAGCAGTTCTTC.

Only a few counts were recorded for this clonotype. CDR3 loop: CASSLSLGAQETQYF. The CDR3 region has the DNA TGCGCCAGCAGCTTGTCGCTAGGCGCCCAAGAGACCCAGTACTTC. This chain joins TRBV5-1 and TRBJ2-5; D unclear. The CDR3 has 15 amino acids. The V end lost 1 base, the J end lost 1 base, and 11 bases lay between the germline ends. Per germline, CDR1 SGHRS and CDR2 YFSETQ.

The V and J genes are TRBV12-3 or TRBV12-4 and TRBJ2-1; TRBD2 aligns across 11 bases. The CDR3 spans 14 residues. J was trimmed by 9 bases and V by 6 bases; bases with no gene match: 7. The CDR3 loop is CASRFSGRVSEQFF. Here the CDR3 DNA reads TGTGCCAGCAGATTTAGCGGGAGGGTCTCTGAGCAGTTCTTC.

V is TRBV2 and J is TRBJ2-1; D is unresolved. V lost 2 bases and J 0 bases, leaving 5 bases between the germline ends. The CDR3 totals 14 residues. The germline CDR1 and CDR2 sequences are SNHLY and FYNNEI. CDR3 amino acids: CASSERSSYNEQFF. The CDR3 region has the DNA TGTGCCAGCAGTGAAAGGAGCTCCTACAATGAGCAGTTCTTC.

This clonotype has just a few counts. The CDR3 sequence: CASSVVPGGRSDTQYF. The CDR3 DNA follows: TGTGCCAGCAGCGTAGTGCCAGGGGGGCGGTCAGATACGCAGTATTTT. This chain uses TRBV9 with TRBJ2-3, with D possibly TRBD1 on 7 matching bases. The CDR3 consists of 16 residues. Trimming pared 0 bases from V and 4 bases from J, leaving 15 bases between. The germline V gene encodes CDR1 SGDLS and CDR2 YYNGEE. Based on the CDR3 plus reference TRBV9 and TRBJ2-3, the full variable domain is DSGVTQTPKHLITATGQRVTLRCSPRSGDLSVYWYQQSLDQGLQFLIQYYNGEERAKGNILERFSAQQFPDLHSELNLSSLELGDSALYFCASSVVPGGRSDTQYFGPGTRLTVL.

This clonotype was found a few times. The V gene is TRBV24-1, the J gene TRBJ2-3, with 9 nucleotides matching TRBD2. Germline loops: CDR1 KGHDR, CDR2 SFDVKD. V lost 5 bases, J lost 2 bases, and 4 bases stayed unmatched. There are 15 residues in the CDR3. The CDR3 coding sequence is TGTGCCACCAGTGGGGGACTAGCCCCCACAGATACGCAGTATTTT. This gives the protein CATSGGLAPTDTQYF.

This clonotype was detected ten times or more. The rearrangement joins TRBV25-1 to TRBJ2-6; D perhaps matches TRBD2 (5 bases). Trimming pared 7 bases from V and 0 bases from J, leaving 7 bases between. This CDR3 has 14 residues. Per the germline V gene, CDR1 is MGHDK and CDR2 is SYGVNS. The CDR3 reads CASTGNSGANVLTF. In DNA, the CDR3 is TGTGCCAGCACCGGGAACTCTGGGGCCAACGTCCTGACTTTC.

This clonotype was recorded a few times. The CDR3 spells CATLDASYENEQFF. In DNA form, the CDR3 reads TGTGCCACCCTTGACGCCTCCTACGAGAATGAGCAGTTCTTC. The rearrangement uses TRBV10-3 and TRBJ2-1; D uncertain. Trimming cost V 10 bases and J 7 bases, with 20 bases left between them. Germline lookup yields CDR1 ENHRY and CDR2 SYGVKD. CDR3 length equals 14 residues.

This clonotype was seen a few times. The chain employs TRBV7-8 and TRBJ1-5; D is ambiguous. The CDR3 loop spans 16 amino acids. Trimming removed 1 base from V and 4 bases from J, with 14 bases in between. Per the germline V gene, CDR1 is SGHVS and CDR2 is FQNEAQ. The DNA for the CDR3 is TGTGCCAGCAGCTTAGTTAGGGTGGCGCGTAATCAGCCCCAGCATTTT. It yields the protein CASSLVRVARNQPQHF. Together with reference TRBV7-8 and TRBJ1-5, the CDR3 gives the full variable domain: GAGVSQSPRYKVAKRGQDVALRCDPISGHVSLFWYQQALGQGPEFLTYFQNEAQLDKSGLPSDRFFAERPEGSVSTLKIQRTQQEDSAVYLCASSLVRVARNQPQHFGDGTRLSIL.

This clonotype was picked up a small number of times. CDR3 sequence: CSAKLAGVGEQYF. DNA for the CDR3: TGCAGTGCCAAACTAGCGGGAGTGGGTGAGCAGTACTTC. V gene TRBV20-1 combines with J gene TRBJ2-7, with TRBD2 matching over 11 bases. CDR3 length: 13 residues. The V segment lost 6 bases and the J segment 7 bases; nucleotides outside the gene matches: 8. The germline CDR1 and CDR2 sequences are DFQATT and SNEGSKA (reference sequence).

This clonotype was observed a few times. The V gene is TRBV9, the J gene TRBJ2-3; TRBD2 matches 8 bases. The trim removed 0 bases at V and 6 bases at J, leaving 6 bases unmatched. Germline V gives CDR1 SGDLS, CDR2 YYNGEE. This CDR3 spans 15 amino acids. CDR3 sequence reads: CASSVGLARSDTQYF. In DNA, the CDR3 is TGTGCCAGCAGCGTAGGACTAGCGCGCTCGGATACGCAGTATTTT.

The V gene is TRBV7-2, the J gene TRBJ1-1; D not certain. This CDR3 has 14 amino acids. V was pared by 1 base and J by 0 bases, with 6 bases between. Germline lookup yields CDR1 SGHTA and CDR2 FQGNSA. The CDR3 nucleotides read TGTGCCAGCAGCTTAGAGATTATGAACACTGAAGCTTTCTTT. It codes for CASSLEIMNTEAFF.

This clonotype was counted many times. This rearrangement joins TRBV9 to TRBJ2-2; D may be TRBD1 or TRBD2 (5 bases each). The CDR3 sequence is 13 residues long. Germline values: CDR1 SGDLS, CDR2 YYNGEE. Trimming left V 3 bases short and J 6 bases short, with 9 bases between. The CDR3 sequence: CASSGDVAGELFF. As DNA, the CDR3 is TGTGCCAGCAGCGGGGACGTCGCCGGGGAGCTGTTTTTT.

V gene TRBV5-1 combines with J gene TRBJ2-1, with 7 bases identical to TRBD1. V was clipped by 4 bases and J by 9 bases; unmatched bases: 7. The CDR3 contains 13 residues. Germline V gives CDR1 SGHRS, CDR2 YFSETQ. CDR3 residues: CASSLDRVREQFF. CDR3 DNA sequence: TGCGCCAGCAGCCTTGACAGGGTCCGTGAGCAGTTCTTC.

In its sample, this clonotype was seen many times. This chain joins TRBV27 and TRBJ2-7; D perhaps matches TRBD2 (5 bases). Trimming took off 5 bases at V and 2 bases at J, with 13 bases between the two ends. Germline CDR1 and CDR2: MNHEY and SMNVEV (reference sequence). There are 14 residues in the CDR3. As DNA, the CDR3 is TGTGCCAGCAGTCAAATCCCGGGGACCTACGAGCAGTACTTC. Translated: CASSQIPGTYEQYF.

The CDR3 region is CASSLQRSSYNEQFF. For the CDR3, the DNA is TGCGCCAGCAGCTTACAGCGGAGCTCCTACAATGAGCAGTTCTTC. V and J are TRBV5-1 and TRBJ2-1; D might be TRBD2 (5 bases). Trimming pared 2 bases from V and 0 bases from J, leaving 9 bases between. Germline V gene sequence: CDR1 SGHRS, CDR2 YFSETQ. The CDR3 totals 15 residues.

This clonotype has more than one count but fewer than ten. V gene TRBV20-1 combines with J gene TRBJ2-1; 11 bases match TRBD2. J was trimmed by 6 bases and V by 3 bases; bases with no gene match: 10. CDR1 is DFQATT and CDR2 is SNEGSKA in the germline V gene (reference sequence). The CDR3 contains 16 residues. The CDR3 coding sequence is TGCAGTGCTAGCGGAACCGGGACTAGCGGTTTCAATGAGCAGTTCTTC. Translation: CSASGTGTSGFNEQFF.

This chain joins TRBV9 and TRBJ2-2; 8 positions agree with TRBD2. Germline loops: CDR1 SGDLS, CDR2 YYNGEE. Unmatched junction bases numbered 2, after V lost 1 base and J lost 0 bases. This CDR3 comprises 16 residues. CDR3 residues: CASSVTSGPNTGELFF. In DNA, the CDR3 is TGTGCCAGCAGCGTAACTAGCGGACCGAACACCGGGGAGCTGTTTTTT. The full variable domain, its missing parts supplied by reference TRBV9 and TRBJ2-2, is DSGVTQTPKHLITATGQRVTLRCSPRSGDLSVYWYQQSLDQGLQFLIQYYNGEERAKGNILERFSAQQFPDLHSELNLSSLELGDSALYFCASSVTSGPNTGELFFGEGSRLTVL.